The entry below describes one TCR beta chain. The antigen this receptor binds is unknown. The input lacks base qualities; no much larger clone sits a single base away. CDR1 MNHNY and CDR2 SVGAGI are derived from the germline V gene (reference sequence). The germline V end is reduced by 8 bases and the J end by 0 bases; junction bases left unmatched: 3. Inclusive of the bounding cysteine and phenylalanine, the CDR3 is 14 residues long. The DNA shown is the 42-base CDR3, in frame from base 1. This sample is part of a study of cytomegalovirus exposure and HLA in healthy donors (dated by TCRdb to the late 2010s). Regarding the complete study: An earlier analysis of roughly 500 of the donors reported more than 250 Gb of sequence data and 117 million unique TCR beta sequences from 150 million to 200 million T cells. An early release covering some 640 HLA-typed donors comprised 300 to 350 gigabases of sequencing data and tens of millions of unique TCR sequences. The genetic ancestry cluster associated with self-reported Caucasian donors included 70% to 85% of the 350 to 500 genotyped donors. The aim of the study was to test whether cataloging public T cell receptors could identify signatures of past pathogen exposure. The T cell repertoires of around 730 subjects were profiled by immunosequencing and related to cytomegalovirus serostatus. Along with the approximately 650-subject first cohort, a separate validation cohort of some 130 different subjects was used. To predict cytomegalovirus infection status, the study combined high-throughput TCR immunosequencing, statistical association of individual TCRs with disease status, and machine learning. To study patterns of TCR occurrence, a later analysis re-analyzed previously published TCR beta repertoires from more than 550 donors and added high-resolution HLA genotyping. Rather than using new phenotypic data, the later analysis identified candidate immune exposures from TCR beta sequences and from how often those sequences occurred across donors. To decide whether each TCR beta V gene segment behaved as functional or pseudogenic, an earlier analysis of 587 of the donors relied on high-throughput TCR beta sequencing. Donor age, sex, ethnicity and CMV serostatus were collected together with the repertoire data. A later genetic analysis took genome-wide SNP genotypes for about three fifths of the 666 donors and used that subset as a discovery cohort. All discovery cohort repertoires had been generated using a single sequencing platform. Class I and class II HLA loci were covered by the typing at four-digit resolution. The number of donors typed differed by locus, with 629-630 for A, B, C, DRB1 and DQB1, approximately 500 for DQA1, 600 to 610 for DPA1, and under 490 for DPB1. A handful of DR-DQ haplotypes were handled as single units for association and clustering because linkage in the cohort was strong. Among about 390 genotyped donors of the cohort, an average of approximately 230,000 unique TCR beta nucleotide sequences were sequenced per donor, about a sixth of them non-productive. What the study reported, not specific to this receptor: Because HLA typing was unavailable for some donors at each locus, only the typed subset was used in association tests. A cluster of highly shared sequence variants was judged likely to represent a technical artifact of the sequencing pipeline. In a later analysis, most CMV-associated TCR beta chains were found to appear HLA-restricted, with HLA associations seemingly driven largely by CMV exposure. In this cohort, only TCR beta chains were sequenced, and detectable features were limited by the absence of alpha or paired-chain data. In an earlier analysis of over 550 of the donors, most TCR beta V segments were observed in productive rearrangements about 90% or about 30% of the time, broadly matching IMGT annotations. According to a later genetic analysis, donors in an Asian-associated ancestry cluster had fewer N-insertions in productive TCRs than the roughly 700-donor mean. When HLA alleles, especially DR and DQ, strongly co-occurred, attributing TCR associations to individual alleles was difficult. The study listed 150 to 200 TCR beta chains as associated with cytomegalovirus. Cytomegalovirus status was reported to be diagnosed by the classifier with high specificity and sensitivity in both the original and validation cohorts. A further reported finding was that TCR beta sequences accurately predicted the HLA-A and HLA-B alleles for most subjects in the first cohort. Roughly uniform sequencing depth across donors was assumed in presence/absence analyses, although this assumption may not hold. The authors suggested that the approach could potentially be extended to other disease states and immunological phenotypes. A later analysis found that TCR association rates varied across HLA loci, with DRB1 alleles showing the most associated TCRs and HLA-C alleles the fewest. Correlated functional status among segregating V segments might reflect linkage disequilibrium, but an unknown experimental factor could not be ruled out. Because counts were too low, 15 to 20 rarely observed V segments, including chromosome 9 orphons, were excluded from the earlier analysis of 587 of the donors. Several of the top co-occurrence clusters appeared to be linked to parvovirus B19, influenza, CMV and Epstein-Barr virus, according to a later analysis. A later analysis associated 16,951 TCR beta sequences with specific HLA alleles at a false discovery rate of 0.05. A later genetic analysis associated a missense DCLRE1C variant with V-gene and J-gene trimming of TCR beta chains, and an independent cohort replicated the association. Immune exposure information for the cohort was limited to CMV serostatus. Across donors, most TCR sequences were observed very rarely, whereas some public TCRs were present in many individuals. Three of the identified cytomegalovirus-associated TCR beta chains were confirmed in vitro to be specific for cytomegalovirus antigens. Compared with equally common non-associated chains, HLA-associated TCR beta chains in a later analysis were more clonally expanded and had lower generation probabilities. The 87-base-pair reads could not distinguish some IMGT-functional V segments, including TRBV6-2 and TRBV6-3, so those segments were excluded.

The library was generated by the immunoSEQ multiplex PCR assay. For the multiplex PCR, a mixture combining 60 forward primers for TCR Vbeta segments and 13 reverse primers for TCR Jbeta segments was used. Amplification of the CDR3 region of rearranged TCR beta genes was performed with a multiplex PCR assay on genomic DNA. Amplified TCR beta libraries were sequenced as 87-base-pair reads on the Illumina HiSeq System. In the paper's pipeline: Across the 600 to 700 repertoires, a later analysis counted 80 million or so unique TCR beta chains, some 11 million of which were shared by at least two donors. A nearest-neighbor algorithm error-corrected the raw reads and collapsed the reads into unique sequences, merging closely related sequences to remove PCR and sequencing errors. To assign V, D and J gene segments, CDR3 sequences were aligned to IMGT reference sequences. For a sequence to be retained, a match of at least six nucleotides was required to both a V gene segment and a J gene segment. Rearrangements were classified as productive when the CDR3 lacked stop codons and remained in frame with V and J, and all other rearrangements were classified as non-productive. Following IMGT convention, CDR3 was defined as the stretch from the second conserved V-encoded cysteine to the conserved J-encoded phenylalanine. In an earlier analysis of more than 550 of the donors, sequences lacking an unambiguous match to a single V gene segment were excluded. An earlier analysis of a few hundred of the donors called V segments functional above 56.7% productive rearrangements and segregating when the between-donor standard deviation exceeded 5%. A statistical classification framework was built for diagnosing cytomegalovirus status from the catalog of TCR beta chain sequences. A later analysis assigned V and J genes by comparing TCR nucleotide sequences with IMGT/GENE-DB human TR gene sequences. Using the TCRdist pipeline, a later analysis assigned CDR3 sequences along with most-parsimonious VDJ recombination scenarios. In a later analysis, each TCR beta chain was defined by its CDR3 amino acid sequence together with its V-gene family, and reads without a unique V-gene family were excluded. To address suspected cross-contamination and a sequencing artifact, a later analysis removed a few hundred highly shared, low-generation-probability nucleotide sequences. A later analysis calculated a clonal expansion index for each public chain from normalized within-repertoire ranks of inferred template counts. In a later analysis, generation probabilities were computed with a VDJ recombination model fitted to out-of-frame rearrangements, and the resulting probabilities were checked against IGoR. In a later analysis, hypergeometric tests were used to score TCR-TCR, TCR-HLA and TCR-CMV co-occurrence, with a repertoire-size bias correction applied to TCR pairs. False discovery rates were estimated in a later analysis by permuting HLA or CMV assignments 20 times. In a later analysis, co-occurring TCRs were grouped using DBSCAN, with TCRdist sequence similarity added in when clustering inside HLA-allele-positive subsets. Repertoires with fewer than 30,000 or more than 120,000 public chains, plus five repertoires with anomalous nucleotide sharing, were excluded from co-occurrence clustering. Not all clones reach the TCRdb copy of this immuneACCESS table, which keeps in-frame sequences only. Checked studies attribute under half of the gap to unresolved V genes and leave the rest unexplained. V, J and clone size reflect that table, while D and trimming were determined from the DNA. The sample yields almost 90,000 clones; about 85% were counted once. The ten largest clones capture 6.5% to 9% of the sample.

In total, roughly 670 healthy bone marrow donors made up the cohort. At the time of sampling, all cohort members were nominally healthy, though unrecorded immune exposures were likely present. The donor was CMV seropositive and was included in the group of around 300 seropositive cohort members. A peripheral blood sample was provided by each donor, and peripheral blood mononuclear cells were used for TCR beta sequencing. Genomic DNA extraction from the blood cell samples was performed with the Qiagen DNeasy Blood Extraction Kit. This receptor was identified in a man aged 35 to 55 in good health and CMV-seropositive. What was sequenced was PBMCs. The chain employs TRBV6-6 and TRBJ2-7; 11 of the junction bases match TRBD2. The nucleotides are TGTGCCAGCCTAGCGGGAGGAAGCTCCTACGAGCAGTACTTC. Its amino acids are CASLAGGSSYEQYF.